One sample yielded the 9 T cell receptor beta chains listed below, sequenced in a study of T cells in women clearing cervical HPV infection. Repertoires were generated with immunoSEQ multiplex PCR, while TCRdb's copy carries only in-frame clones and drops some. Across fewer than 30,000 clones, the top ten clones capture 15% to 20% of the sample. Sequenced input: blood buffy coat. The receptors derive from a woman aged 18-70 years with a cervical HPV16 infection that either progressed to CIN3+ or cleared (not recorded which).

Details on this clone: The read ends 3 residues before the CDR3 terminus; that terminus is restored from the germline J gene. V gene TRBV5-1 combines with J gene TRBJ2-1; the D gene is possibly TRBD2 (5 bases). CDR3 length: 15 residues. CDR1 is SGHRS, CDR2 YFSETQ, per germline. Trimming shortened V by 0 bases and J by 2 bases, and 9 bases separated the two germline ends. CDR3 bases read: TGCGCCAGCAGCTTGGGAGCGGCAGCCTACAATGAG. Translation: CASSLGAAAYNE. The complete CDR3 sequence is CASSLGAAAYNEQFF.

The CDR3 is CASNLGLGEQYF. CDR3 DNA (partial): TGTGCCAGTAACTTGGGGCTCGGCGAG. The chain couples TRBV19 to TRBJ2-7; D is possibly TRBD1 (5 bases). The sequence runs out 3 residues before the end of the CDR3; the remainder is reconstructed from the germline J gene. Germline CDR1 reads LNHDA; CDR2 reads SQIVND (reference sequence). Trimming pared 7 bases from V and 6 bases from J, leaving 13 bases between. This CDR3 region has 12 residues. The full variable domain, in which reference TRBV19 and TRBJ2-7 provide the parts outside the CDR3, is DGGITQSPKYLFRKEGQNVTLSCEQNLNHDAMYWYRQDPGQGLRLIYYSQIVNDFQKGDIAEGYSVSREKKESFPLTVTSAQKNPTAFYLCASNLGLGEQYFGPGTRLTVT.

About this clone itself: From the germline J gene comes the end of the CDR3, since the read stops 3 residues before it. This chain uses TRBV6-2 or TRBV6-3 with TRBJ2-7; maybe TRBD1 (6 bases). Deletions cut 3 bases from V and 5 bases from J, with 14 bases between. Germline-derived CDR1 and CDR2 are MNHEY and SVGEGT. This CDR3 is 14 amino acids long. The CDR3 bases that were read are TGTGCCAGCAGTTATGGCCAGGGGTTCCACGAG. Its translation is CASSYGQGFHE. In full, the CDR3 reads CASSYGQGFHEQYF.

Incomplete CDR3 DNA: TGTGCCAGCAGTTTAACAGGGCTCTATGGC. It specifies CASSLTGLYG. In full, the CDR3 is CASSLTGLYGYTF. J is TRBJ1-2 and V is TRBV12-3 or TRBV12-4, with a tentative D call TRBD1 (6 bases). The read is 3 residues too short to cover the CDR3 end, so that end is filled in from the germline J gene. Trimming cost V 2 bases and J 4 bases, with 8 bases left between them. The CDR3 has 13 amino acids.

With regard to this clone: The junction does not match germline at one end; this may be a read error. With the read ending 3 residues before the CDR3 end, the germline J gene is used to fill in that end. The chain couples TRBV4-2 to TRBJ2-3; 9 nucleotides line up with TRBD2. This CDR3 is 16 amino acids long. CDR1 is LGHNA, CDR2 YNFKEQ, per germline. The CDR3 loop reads CASSQDSAGGADTQYF. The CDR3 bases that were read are TGCGCCAGCAGCCAAGATTCAGCGGGAGGTGCAGATACG.

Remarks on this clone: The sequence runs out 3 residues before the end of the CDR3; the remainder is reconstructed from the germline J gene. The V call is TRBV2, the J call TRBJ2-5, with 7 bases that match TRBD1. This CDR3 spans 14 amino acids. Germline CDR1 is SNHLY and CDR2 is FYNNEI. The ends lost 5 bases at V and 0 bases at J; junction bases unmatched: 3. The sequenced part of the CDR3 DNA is TGTGCCAGCAGTCGGGGACAGTACCAAGAGACC. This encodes CASSRGQYQET. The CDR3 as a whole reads CASSRGQYQETQYF.

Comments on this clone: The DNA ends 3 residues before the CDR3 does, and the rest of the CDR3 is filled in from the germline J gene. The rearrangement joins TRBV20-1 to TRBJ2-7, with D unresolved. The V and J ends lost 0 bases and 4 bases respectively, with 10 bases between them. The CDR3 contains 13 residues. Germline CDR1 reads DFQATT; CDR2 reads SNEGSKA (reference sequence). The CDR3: CSARDSGAYEQYF. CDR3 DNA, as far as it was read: TGCAGTGCTAGAGATTCAGGAGCTTACGAG.

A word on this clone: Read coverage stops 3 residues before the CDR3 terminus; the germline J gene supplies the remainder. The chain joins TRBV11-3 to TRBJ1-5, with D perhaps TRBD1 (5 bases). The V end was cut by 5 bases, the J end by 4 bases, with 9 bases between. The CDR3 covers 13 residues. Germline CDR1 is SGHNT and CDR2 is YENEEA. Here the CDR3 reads CASSQDSNQPQHF. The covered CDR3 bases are TGTGCCAGCAGCCAAGACAGTAATCAGCCC.

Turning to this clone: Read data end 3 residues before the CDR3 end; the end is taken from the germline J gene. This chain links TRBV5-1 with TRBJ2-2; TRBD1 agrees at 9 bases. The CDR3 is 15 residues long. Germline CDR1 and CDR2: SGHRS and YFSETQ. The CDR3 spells CASSPRTGATEKLFF. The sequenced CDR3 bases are TGCGCCAGCAGCCCTCGGACAGGGGCAACTGAAAAG.